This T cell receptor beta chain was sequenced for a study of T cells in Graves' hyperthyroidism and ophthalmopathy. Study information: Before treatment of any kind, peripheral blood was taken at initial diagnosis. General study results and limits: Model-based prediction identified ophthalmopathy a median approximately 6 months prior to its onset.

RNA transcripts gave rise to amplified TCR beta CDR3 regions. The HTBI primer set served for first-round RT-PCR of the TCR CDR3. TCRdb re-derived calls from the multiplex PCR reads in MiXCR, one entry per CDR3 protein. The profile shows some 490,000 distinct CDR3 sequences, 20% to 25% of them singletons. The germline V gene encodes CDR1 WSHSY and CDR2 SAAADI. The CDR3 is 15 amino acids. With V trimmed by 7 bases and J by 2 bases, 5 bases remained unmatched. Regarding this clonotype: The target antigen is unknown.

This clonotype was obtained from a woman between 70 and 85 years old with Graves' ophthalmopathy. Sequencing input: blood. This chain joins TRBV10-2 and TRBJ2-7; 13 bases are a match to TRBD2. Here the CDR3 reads CASIGLAGATYEQYF. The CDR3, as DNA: TGCGCCAGCATAGGACTAGCGGGAGCAACCTACGAGCAGTACTTC.